This T cell receptor beta chain is from a study of regulatory T cells in long-lasting Graves disease. As for the study in general: Patients with new Graves' disease had used antithyroid drugs below 3 months. Points from the study as a whole: Favored usage of TRBV28, TRBJ1-2 and TRBJ2-5 was recorded in persistent disease.

This clonotype appeared many times. Antigen unknown. Specified time point: newly diagnosed GD, antithyroid drugs for less than 3 months. The authors made the TCR library using RNA they extracted from PBMCs. Arm-PCR with iRepertoire HTBI primers amplified the CDR3 regions for these TCR beta libraries. TCRdb reprocessed the multiplex PCR reads via MiXCR and lists one record per CDR3 protein. The table shows some 340,000 distinct CDR3 sequences, with about 12% occurring only once. The CDR3 spans 13 residues. V shed 5 bases, J shed 3 bases, and the junction held 5 bases outside the gene matches. Per the germline V gene, CDR1 is SGHKS and CDR2 is YYEKEE (reference sequence). These data are also associated with another study on T cells in Graves' hyperthyroidism and ophthalmopathy. As that study records: The model made its ophthalmopathy prediction, and onset followed a median 6.5 months later.

The V call is TRBV5-5, the J call TRBJ2-7, with 7 bases aligning to TRBD1. Material: peripheral blood mononuclear cells (PBMCs), obtained at new diagnosis, from a patient treated with antithyroid drugs. The receptor was isolated from a woman aged 18 to 35 with Graves disease. The CDR3 coding sequence is TGTGCCAGCAGTGACAGGGAAAGCTACGAGCAGTACTTC. It yields the protein CASSDRESYEQYF.